These 17 T cell receptor beta chains were all obtained from the same sample, sequenced in a study of blood T cell repertoires in COVID-19. Repertoires were generated with immunoSEQ multiplex PCR, while TCRdb's copy carries only in-frame clones and drops some. The sample includes about 150,000 clones, 70% to 85% of them seen just once. Material: peripheral blood. Every receptor here comes from a woman aged 50 to 60 in a cohort sampled during active or convalescent COVID-19.

This sequence joins TRBV18 and TRBJ1-1, with a possible D match to TRBD1 (6 bases). The CDR3 loop spans 15 amino acids. The germline V gene encodes CDR1 KGHSH and CDR2 LQKENI. Deletions cut 3 bases from V and 8 bases from J, with 19 bases between. The CDR3 region has the DNA TGTGCCAGCTCACCGGTACAGGGTGGGGGTTCGGAAGCTTTCTTT. Its translation: CASSPVQGGGSEAFF.

V gene TRBV4-1 combines with J gene TRBJ1-3; no clear D gene. The V end was cut by 1 base, the J end by 0 bases, with 10 bases between. The CDR3 sequence is 16 residues long. Germline CDR1 and CDR2: MGHRA and YSYEKL. CDR3 sequence reads: CASSQGAESSGNTIYF. Here the CDR3 DNA reads TGCGCCAGCAGCCAAGGGGCCGAGAGCTCTGGAAACACCATATATTTT.

The V gene is TRBV6-5, the J gene TRBJ2-2; D gene uncertain. CDR3 size: 13 residues. The ends were cut back, 7 bases at V and 1 base at J, with 7 bases in the middle. Per germline, CDR1 MNHEY and CDR2 SVGAGI. The CDR3 spells CASMKLNTGELFF. CDR3 sequence (DNA): TGTGCCAGCATGAAACTGAACACCGGGGAGCTGTTTTTT.

In the case of this clone: The junction shows a germline mismatch at one end, possibly a read error. The CDR3 reads CASNLAGGLGGTQYF. The CDR3, as DNA: TGTGCCAGCAATTTAGCGGGGGGGCTCGGTGGTACGCAGTATTTT. The V call is TRBV27, the J call TRBJ2-3, with 11 bases fitting TRBD2. CDR1 and CDR2 from the germline V gene are MNHEY and SMNVEV (reference sequence). This CDR3 spans 15 amino acids.

This chain links TRBV6-5 with TRBJ1-2; 8 bases fit TRBD1. This CDR3 comprises 11 residues. With 10 bases clipped from V and 5 bases from J, the junction kept 3 bases outside the gene matches. CDR1 is MNHEY and CDR2 is SVGAGI in the germline V gene. Written as DNA, the CDR3 is TGTGCCACCCGACAGGGGTATGGCTACACCTTC. Its translation: CATRQGYGYTF.

The chain carries TRBV6-2 or TRBV6-3 and TRBJ2-3; D unclear. In germline, CDR1 is MNHEY, CDR2 SVGEGT. Trimming shortened V by 6 bases and J by 6 bases, and 7 bases separated the two germline ends. There are 11 residues in the CDR3. The CDR3 sequence: CASSFVDTQYF. The CDR3 region has the DNA TGTGCCAGCAGCTTCGTGGATACGCAGTATTTT.

Concerning this clone: Within the sample, other DNA sequences also encode this same CDR3. The chain has TRBV12-3 or TRBV12-4 and TRBJ1-2; 7 positions agree with TRBD1. This CDR3 region has 13 residues. The ends lost 4 bases at V and 6 bases at J; junction bases unmatched: 5. The CDR3 reads CASSSQGGDGYTF. In nucleotides, the CDR3 is TGTGCCAGCAGTTCCCAGGGGGGCGATGGCTACACCTTC.

This rearrangement joins TRBV11-2 to TRBJ2-1, with 7 bases that match TRBD1. Germline V lookup: CDR1 SGHAT, CDR2 FQNNGV. The CDR3 length is 13 residues. Trimming cost V 5 bases and J 8 bases; bases outside gene matches: 6. CDR3 DNA sequence: TGTGCCAGCAGCAACCGACAGGGTGATGAGCAGTTCTTC. Protein: CASSNRQGDEQFF.

This rearrangement joins TRBV23-1 to TRBJ1-3; tentatively, D is TRBD1 (6 bases). TRBV23-1 is designated an ORF whose function remains uncertain. The CDR3 covers 15 residues. The V and J ends lost 8 bases and 3 bases respectively, with 17 bases between them. Here the CDR3 DNA reads TGCGCCAGCTTGATTACCGGGACACTTGGAAACACCATATATTTT. Translating gives CASLITGTLGNTIYF.

The chain links TRBV19 to TRBJ2-4, with D uncertain. CDR1 and CDR2 from the germline V gene are LNHDA and SQIVND (reference sequence). The length of the CDR3 is 14 residues. Trimming left V 4 bases short and J 14 bases short, with 21 bases between. In DNA form, the CDR3 reads TGTGCCAGTAGTAACTTGGGCAGCCCCTCCCTTGAGTACTTC. It codes for CASSNLGSPSLEYF.

The chain joins TRBV11-2 to TRBJ1-6, with D tentatively TRBD1 (5 bases). The CDR3 loop spans 15 amino acids. Germline V gives CDR1 SGHAT, CDR2 FQNNGV. Trimming left V 5 bases short and J 10 bases short, with 18 bases between. CDR3 coding DNA: TGTGCCAGCAGCGGTCAGGGAGGGCAAGTCTCACCCCTCCACTTT. Encoded protein: CASSGQGGQVSPLHF.

The V call is TRBV9, the J call TRBJ1-1; tentative D call: TRBD1 (6 bases). Germline V gene data show CDR1 as SGDLS and CDR2 as YYNGEE. The germline V and J ends were trimmed by 0 bases and 2 bases, with 11 bases remaining between them. The CDR3 runs 15 residues. This CDR3 reads CASSVGRTVNTEAFF. The CDR3 DNA is TGTGCCAGCAGCGTAGGCAGGACAGTCAACACTGAAGCTTTCTTT.

V usage is TRBV4-1 and J usage is TRBJ2-7; 7 bases match TRBD2. With 1 base clipped from V and 2 bases from J, the junction kept 8 bases outside the gene matches. This CDR3 comprises 16 residues. Germline CDR1 reads MGHRA; CDR2 reads YSYEKL. CDR3 in DNA: TGCGCCAGCAGCCAAGCCTGGGGAGGGGAGGCCTACGAGCAGTACTTC. It translates to CASSQAWGGEAYEQYF.

This chain connects TRBV19 to TRBJ1-2; perhaps TRBD1 as D (5 bases). Per the germline V gene, CDR1 is LNHDA and CDR2 is SQIVND (reference sequence). This CDR3 is built from 15 residues. The V gene lost 3 bases and the J gene lost 4 bases, with 15 bases spanning the gap. This CDR3 is CASSIGTGVGYGYTF. CDR3 DNA sequence: TGTGCCAGTAGTATCGGTACAGGCGTCGGCTATGGCTACACCTTC.

This clone was seen a single time. The CDR3 DNA is TGTGCCAGCAGCCTAGGGACAGGGGGCTTCAATGAGCAGTTCTTC. This codes for CASSLGTGGFNEQFF. The V call is TRBV11-1, the J call TRBJ2-1; 12 nucleotides agree with TRBD1. The CDR3 is 15 residues long. In germline, CDR1 is SGHAT, CDR2 FQDESV (reference sequence). J was trimmed by 6 bases and V by 5 bases; bases with no gene match: 5.

This sequence joins TRBV5-6 and TRBJ2-3; 8 bases map to TRBD2. V was pared by 0 bases and J by 3 bases, with 15 bases of the junction left unmatched. The CDR3 runs to 19 residues. CDR1 is SGHDT and CDR2 is YYEEEE in the germline V gene. The CDR3 loop is CASSLVLAGSSGITDTQYF. DNA of the CDR3: TGTGCCAGCAGCTTGGTATTAGCGGGGTCCTCTGGGATTACAGATACGCAGTATTTT.

This chain uses TRBV7-6 with TRBJ1-5, with 8 positions matching TRBD1. Trimming cost V 4 bases and J 5 bases; bases outside gene matches: 10. CDR1 SGHVS and CDR2 FNYEAQ come from the germline V gene. The CDR3 spans 16 residues. The DNA of the CDR3 is TGTGCCAGCAGCTCGACCCGGGACAGGCGGGATCAGCCCCAGCATTTT. Translation gives CASSSTRDRRDQPQHF.